The clone carrying this TCR beta chain was picked up one time. Other nucleotide sequences in the sample specify the same CDR3. The sample originates from a study of shared clonotypes between healthy human individuals. Some clones are missing from TCRdb's copy, which holds only in-frame ones; the method was immunoSEQ multiplex PCR. The sample lists under 2,000,000 clones; about 95% were seen once. Selected positively for CCR7 and CD45RO-negative, naive CD8 cells excluded terminally differentiated effector memory CD45RA+ cells. This TCR came from a man younger than 30 in good health. The sequenced material came from naive CD8+ T cells sorted from blood.

This chain's CDR3 is CASSLSGGTYEQYF. CDR3 in DNA: TGCGCCAGCAGCCTTAGCGGGGGTACCTACGAGCAGTACTTC. The V and J genes are TRBV4-1 and TRBJ2-7; 9 nucleotides align to TRBD2. J lost 2 bases, V lost 4 bases, and 3 bases had no gene match. Germline V gene data show CDR1 as MGHRA and CDR2 as YSYEKL. The CDR3 extends over 14 amino acids.